This T cell receptor (beta chain) was documented in a study of blood T cell repertoires in COVID-19. This clone was recorded a few times. The germline V gene encodes CDR1 SGHDT and CDR2 YYEEEE. The V and J ends lost 0 bases and 10 bases respectively, with 7 bases between them. The CDR3 runs 11 residues. The assay was immunoSEQ multiplex PCR, and TCRdb's table has in-frame clones only and misses some. The top ten clones hold about an eighth of a sample with over 250,000 clones, approximately 85% of them seen once. Sequences were obtained from peripheral blood. This clonotype originated in a human donor in a cohort sampled during active COVID-19. The rearrangement uses TRBV5-6 and TRBJ1-1; a weak D match, TRBD1 (5 bases). CDR3 DNA sequence: TGTGCCAGCAGCTTGGAAGGGGTAGCTTTCTTT. Translating it yields CASSLEGVAFF.